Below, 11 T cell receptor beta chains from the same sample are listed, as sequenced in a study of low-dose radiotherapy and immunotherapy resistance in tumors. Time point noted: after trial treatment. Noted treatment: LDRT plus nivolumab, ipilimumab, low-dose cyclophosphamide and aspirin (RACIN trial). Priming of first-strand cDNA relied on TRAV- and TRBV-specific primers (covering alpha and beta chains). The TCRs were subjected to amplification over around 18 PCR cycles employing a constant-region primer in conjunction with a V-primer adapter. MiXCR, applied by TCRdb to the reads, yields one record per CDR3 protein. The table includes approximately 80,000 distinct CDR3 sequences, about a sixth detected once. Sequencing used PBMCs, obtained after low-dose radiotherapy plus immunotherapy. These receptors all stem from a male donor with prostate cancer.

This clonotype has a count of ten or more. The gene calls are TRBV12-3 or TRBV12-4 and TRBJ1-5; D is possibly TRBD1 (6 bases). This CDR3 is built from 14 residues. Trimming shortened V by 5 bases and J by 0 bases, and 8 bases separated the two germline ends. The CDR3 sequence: CASSQGNSNQPQHF. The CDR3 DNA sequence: TGTGCCAGCAGTCAGGGGAATAGCAATCAGCCCCAGCATTTT.

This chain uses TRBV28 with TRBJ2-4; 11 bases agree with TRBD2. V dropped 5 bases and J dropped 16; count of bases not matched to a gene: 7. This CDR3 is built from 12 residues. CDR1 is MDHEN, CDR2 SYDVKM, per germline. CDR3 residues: CASSPRTSGLYF. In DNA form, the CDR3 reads TGTGCCAGCAGTCCGAGGACTAGCGGGTTATACTTC.

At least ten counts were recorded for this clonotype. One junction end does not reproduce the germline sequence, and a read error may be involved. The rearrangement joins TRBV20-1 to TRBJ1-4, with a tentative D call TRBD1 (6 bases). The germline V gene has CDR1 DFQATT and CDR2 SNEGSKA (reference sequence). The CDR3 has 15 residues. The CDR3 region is CSVRTGSATNEKLFF. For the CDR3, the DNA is TGCAGTGTTAGAACAGGGTCTGCAACTAATGAAAAACTGTTTTTT.

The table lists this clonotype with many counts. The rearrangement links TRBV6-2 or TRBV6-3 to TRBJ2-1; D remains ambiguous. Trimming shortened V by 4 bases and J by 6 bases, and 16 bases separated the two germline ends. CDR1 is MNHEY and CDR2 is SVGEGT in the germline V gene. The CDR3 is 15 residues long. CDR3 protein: CASSFPARSLNEQFF. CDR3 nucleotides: TGTGCCAGCAGTTTCCCAGCCCGGTCCCTCAATGAGCAGTTCTTC.

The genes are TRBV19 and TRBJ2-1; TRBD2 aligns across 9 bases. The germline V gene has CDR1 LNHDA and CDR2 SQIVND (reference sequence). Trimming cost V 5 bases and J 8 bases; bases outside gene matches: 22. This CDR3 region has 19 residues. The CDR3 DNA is TGTGCCAGTAGTGTCCTCAGAGGGAAGGGGGTAGCGGGAGTACATGAGCAGTTCTTC. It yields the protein CASSVLRGKGVAGVHEQFF.

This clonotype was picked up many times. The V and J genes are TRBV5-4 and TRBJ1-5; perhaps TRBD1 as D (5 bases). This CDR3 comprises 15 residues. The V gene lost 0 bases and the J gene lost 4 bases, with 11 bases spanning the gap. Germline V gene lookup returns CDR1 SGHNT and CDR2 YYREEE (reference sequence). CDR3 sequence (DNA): TGTGCCAGCAGCTTGGACGGGGACCGAAATCAGCCCCAGCATTTT. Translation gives CASSLDGDRNQPQHF. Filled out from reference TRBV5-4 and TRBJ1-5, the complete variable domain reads ETGVTQSPTHLIKTRGQQVTLRCSSQSGHNTVSWYQQALGQGPQFIFQYYREEENGRGNFPPRFSGLQFPNYSSELNVNALELDDSALYLCASSLDGDRNQPQHFGDGTRLSIL.

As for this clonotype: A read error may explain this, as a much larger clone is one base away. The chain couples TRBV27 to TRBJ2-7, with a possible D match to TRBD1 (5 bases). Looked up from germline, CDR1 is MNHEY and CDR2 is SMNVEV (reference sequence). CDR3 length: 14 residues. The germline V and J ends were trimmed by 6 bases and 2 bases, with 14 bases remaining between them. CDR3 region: CASRRGQGPYEQYF. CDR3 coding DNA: TGTGCCAGCAGACGAGGACAAGGTCCCTACGAGCAGTACTTC.

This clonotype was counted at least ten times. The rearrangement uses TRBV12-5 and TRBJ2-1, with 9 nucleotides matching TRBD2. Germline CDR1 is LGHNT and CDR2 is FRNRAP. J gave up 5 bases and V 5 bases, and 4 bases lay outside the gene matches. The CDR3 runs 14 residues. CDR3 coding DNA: TGTGCTAGTGGTGTCCTAGCGGGGAACAATGAGCAGTTCTTC. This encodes CASGVLAGNNEQFF. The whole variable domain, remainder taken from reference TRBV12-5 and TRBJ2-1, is DARVTQTPRHKVTEMGQEVTMRCQPILGHNTVFWYRQTMMQGLELLAYFRNRAPLDDSGMPKDRFSAEMPDATLATLKIQPSEPRDSAVYFCASGVLAGNNEQFFGPGTRLTVL.

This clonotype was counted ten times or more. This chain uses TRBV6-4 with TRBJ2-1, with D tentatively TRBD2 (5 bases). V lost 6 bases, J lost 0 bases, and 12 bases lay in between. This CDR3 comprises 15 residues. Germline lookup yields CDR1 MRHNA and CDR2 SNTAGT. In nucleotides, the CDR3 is TGTGCCAGCAGGAGGGAGTTGAGCTCCTACAATGAGCAGTTCTTC. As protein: CASRRELSSYNEQFF.

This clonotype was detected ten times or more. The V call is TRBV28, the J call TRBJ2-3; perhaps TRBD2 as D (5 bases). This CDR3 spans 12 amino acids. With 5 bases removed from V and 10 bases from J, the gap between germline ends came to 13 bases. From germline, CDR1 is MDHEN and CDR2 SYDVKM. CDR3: CASSPEAGSQYF. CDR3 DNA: TGTGCCAGCAGTCCCGAGGCGGGTTCGCAGTATTTT.

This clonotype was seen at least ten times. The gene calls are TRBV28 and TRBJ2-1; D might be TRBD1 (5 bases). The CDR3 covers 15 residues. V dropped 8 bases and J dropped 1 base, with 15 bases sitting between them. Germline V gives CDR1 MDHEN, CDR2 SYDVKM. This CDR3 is CASRDAGQSYNEQFF. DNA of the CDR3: TGTGCCAGCCGAGACGCTGGACAATCCTACAATGAGCAGTTCTTC.